This TCR beta chain comes out of a study of PD-1 blockade in classical Hodgkin lymphoma. Overall study: Patients were dosed intravenously with nivolumab at 3 mg/kg every 2 weeks. Broader study findings: Diversity in CD4+ TCRs, unlike that measured in CD8+ TCRs, had risen significantly by C4D1. It was among complete responders that baseline diversity resembled that of newly diagnosed patients. Reported baseline diversity: healthy donors highest, relapsed/refractory patients lowest.

V lost 3 bases to trimming and J lost 7 bases, with 12 bases between them. Germline CDR1 and CDR2: SEHNR and FQNEAQ (reference sequence). The CDR3 contains 14 residues. Clones were read by immunoSEQ multiplex PCR, and TCRdb kept only the in-frame ones, dropping some. The sample records about 18,000 clones, around 86% being singletons. On this clone: What it binds is not known.

Brentuximab vedotin exposure varied among the patients, all of whom had relapsed after autologous stem cell transplantation. The specimen was peripheral blood mononuclear cells (PBMCs), collected at baseline. This chain links TRBV7-9 with TRBJ1-4, with D perhaps TRBD1 (6 bases). The clonotype was recovered from a human donor with classical Hodgkin lymphoma. CDR3 sequence (DNA): TGTGCCAGCAGCTTTGAGGGGGGAGGTGAAAAACTGTTTTTT. Protein: CASSFEGGGEKLFF.